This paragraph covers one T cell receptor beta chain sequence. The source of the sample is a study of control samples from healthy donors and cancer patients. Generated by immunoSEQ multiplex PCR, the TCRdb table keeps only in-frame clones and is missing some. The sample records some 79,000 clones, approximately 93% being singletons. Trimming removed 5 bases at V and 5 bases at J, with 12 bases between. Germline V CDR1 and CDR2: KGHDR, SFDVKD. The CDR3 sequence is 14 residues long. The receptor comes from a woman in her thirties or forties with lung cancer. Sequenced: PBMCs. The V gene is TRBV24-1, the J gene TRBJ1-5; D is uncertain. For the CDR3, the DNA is TGTGCCACCAGTGTACGAATAGGTTATCAGCCCCAGCATTTT. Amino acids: CATSVRIGYQPQHF.